This paragraph reports one T cell receptor beta chain. The PCR made use of 60 Vbeta and 13 Jbeta primers. This table comes from immunoSEQ multiplex PCR, and its TCRdb copy is limited to in-frame clones, with some not included. The table lists over 130,000 clones, around 80% of them singletons. After removal of 5 bases from V and 1 base from J, the junction contained 8 bases not matched to a gene. The V gene's germline CDR1 is MDHEN and CDR2 SYDVKM. CDR3 length: 16 residues. This sample stems from a study of cytomegalovirus exposure and HLA in healthy donors. About the research overall: The 110 million or so unique TCR beta sequences, from 150 million to 200 million T cells, were found by an earlier analysis.

V and J are TRBV28 and TRBJ2-7; 10 nucleotides agree with TRBD2. The origin of this receptor is a female donor in good health and CMV-seronegative. Sequencing was carried out using PBMCs. The CDR3 region is CASSGPSSGSSYEQYF. The CDR3 DNA is TGTGCCAGCAGTGGCCCTTCTAGCGGGAGTTCCTACGAGCAGTACTTC.